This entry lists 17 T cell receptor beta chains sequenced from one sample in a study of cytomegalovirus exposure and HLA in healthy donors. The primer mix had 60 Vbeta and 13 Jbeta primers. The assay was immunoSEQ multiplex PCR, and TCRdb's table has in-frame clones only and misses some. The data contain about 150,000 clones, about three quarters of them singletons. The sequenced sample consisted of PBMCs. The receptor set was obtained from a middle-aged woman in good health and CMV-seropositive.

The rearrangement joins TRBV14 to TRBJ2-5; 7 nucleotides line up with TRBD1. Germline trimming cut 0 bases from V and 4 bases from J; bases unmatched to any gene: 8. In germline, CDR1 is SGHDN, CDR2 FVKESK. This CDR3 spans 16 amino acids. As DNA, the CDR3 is TGTGCCAGCAGCCAAGATCCGGGCCCAGGGGGAGAGACCCAGTACTTC. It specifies CASSQDPGPGGETQYF.

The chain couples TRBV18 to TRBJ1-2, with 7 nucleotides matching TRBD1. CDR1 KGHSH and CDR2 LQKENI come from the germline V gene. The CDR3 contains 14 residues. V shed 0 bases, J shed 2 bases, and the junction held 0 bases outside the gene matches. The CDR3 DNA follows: TGTGCCAGCTCACCACCGGACAGGAACTATGGCTACACCTTC. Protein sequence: CASSPPDRNYGYTF. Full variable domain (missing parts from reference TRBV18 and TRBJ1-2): NAGVMQNPRHLVRRRGQEARLRCSPMKGHSHVYWYRQLPEEGLKFMVYLQKENIIDESGMPKERFSAEFPKEGPSILRIQQVVRGDSAAYFCASSPPDRNYGYTFGSGTRLTVV.

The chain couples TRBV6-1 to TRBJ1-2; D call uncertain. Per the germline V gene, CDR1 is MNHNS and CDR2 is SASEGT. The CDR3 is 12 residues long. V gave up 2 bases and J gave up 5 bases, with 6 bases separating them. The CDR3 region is CASSELTYGYTF. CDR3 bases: TGTGCCAGCAGTGAACTGACTTATGGCTACACCTTC.

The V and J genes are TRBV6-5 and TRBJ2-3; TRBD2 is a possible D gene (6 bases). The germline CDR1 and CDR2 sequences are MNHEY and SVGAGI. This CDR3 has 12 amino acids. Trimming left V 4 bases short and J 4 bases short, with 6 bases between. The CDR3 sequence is CASSSGADTQYF. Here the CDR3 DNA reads TGTGCCAGCAGTTCGGGGGCAGATACGCAGTATTTT.

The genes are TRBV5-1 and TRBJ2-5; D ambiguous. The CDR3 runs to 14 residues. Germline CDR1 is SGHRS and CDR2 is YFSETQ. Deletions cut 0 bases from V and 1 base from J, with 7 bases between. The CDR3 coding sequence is TGCGCCAGCAGCTTGGACACTACCCAAGAGACCCAGTACTTC. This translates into CASSLDTTQETQYF.

The CDR3 spells CASKEDRKNTEAFF. Written as DNA, the CDR3 is TGTGCCAGCAAAGAGGACAGAAAGAACACTGAAGCTTTCTTT. The rearrangement uses TRBV6-4 and TRBJ1-1; a weak D match, TRBD1 (6 bases). From germline, CDR1 is MRHNA and CDR2 SNTAGT. The CDR3 length is 14 residues. V lost 7 bases and J lost 1, with 13 bases in between.

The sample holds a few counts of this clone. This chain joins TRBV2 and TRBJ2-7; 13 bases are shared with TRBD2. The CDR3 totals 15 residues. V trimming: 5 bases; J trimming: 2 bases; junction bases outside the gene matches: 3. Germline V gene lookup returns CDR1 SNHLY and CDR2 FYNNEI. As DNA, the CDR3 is TGTGCCAGCAGTAGACTAGCGGGGGGCACCTACGAGCAGTACTTC. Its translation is CASSRLAGGTYEQYF.

In DNA, the CDR3 is TGCGCCAGCAGCTTGGCCGACAGGGACCAAGAGACCCAGTACTTC. Translating it yields CASSLADRDQETQYF. The V gene is TRBV5-1, the J gene TRBJ2-5; TRBD1 matches at 7 bases. CDR3 size: 15 residues. CDR1 is SGHRS and CDR2 is YFSETQ in the germline V gene. The junction had 2 bases not matched to a gene; V was cut back by 0 bases and J by 0 bases.

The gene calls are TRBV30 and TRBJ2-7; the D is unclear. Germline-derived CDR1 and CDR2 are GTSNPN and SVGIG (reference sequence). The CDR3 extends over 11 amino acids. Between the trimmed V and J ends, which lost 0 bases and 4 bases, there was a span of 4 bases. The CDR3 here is CAWSVLYEQYF. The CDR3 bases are TGTGCCTGGAGTGTACTTTACGAGCAGTACTTC.

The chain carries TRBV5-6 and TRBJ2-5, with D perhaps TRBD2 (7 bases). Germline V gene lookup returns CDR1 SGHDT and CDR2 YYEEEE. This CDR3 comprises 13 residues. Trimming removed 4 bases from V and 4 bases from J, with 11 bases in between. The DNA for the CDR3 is TGTGCCAGCAGCGGGGGGGCGGCAGAGACCCAGTACTTC. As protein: CASSGGAAETQYF.

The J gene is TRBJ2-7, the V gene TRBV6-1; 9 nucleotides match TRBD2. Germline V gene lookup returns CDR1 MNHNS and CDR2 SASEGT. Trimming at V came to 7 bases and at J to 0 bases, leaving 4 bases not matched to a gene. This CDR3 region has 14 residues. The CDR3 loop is CASTLLAGSYEQYF. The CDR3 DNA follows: TGTGCCAGCACCTTACTAGCGGGCTCCTACGAGCAGTACTTC.

The DNA of the CDR3 is TGTGCCAGCAGCCCCGAAGCGGGGAGCACCGGGGAGCTGTTTTTT. As protein: CASSPEAGSTGELFF. This rearrangement joins TRBV4-2 to TRBJ2-2; 7 bases map to TRBD2. The CDR3 is 15 amino acids. J gave up 4 bases and V 4 bases, and 6 bases lay outside the gene matches. CDR1 and CDR2 from the germline V gene are LGHNA and YNFKEQ.

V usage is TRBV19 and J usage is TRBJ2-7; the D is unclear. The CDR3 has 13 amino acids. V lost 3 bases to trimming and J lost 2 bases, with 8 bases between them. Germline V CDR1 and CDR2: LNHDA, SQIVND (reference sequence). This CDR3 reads CASSITVTYEQYF. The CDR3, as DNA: TGTGCCAGTAGTATTACGGTAACCTACGAGCAGTACTTC.

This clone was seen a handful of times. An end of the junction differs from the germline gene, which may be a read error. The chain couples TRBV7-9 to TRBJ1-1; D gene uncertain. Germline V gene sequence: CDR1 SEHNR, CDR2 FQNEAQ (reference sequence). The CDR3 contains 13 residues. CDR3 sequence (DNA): TGTTCCAGCAGCCCTCCGGGGAACACTGAAGCTTTCTTT. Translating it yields CSSSPPGNTEAFF.

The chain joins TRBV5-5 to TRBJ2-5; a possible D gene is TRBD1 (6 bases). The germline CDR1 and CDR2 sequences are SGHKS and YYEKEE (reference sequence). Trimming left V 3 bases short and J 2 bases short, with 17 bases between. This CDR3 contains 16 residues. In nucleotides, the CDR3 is TGTGCCAGCAGCTCGGGACACCCCGGCGGTCAAGAGACCCAGTACTTC. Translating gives CASSSGHPGGQETQYF. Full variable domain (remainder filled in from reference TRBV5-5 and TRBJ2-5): DAGVTQSPTHLIKTRGQQVTLRCSPISGHKSVSWYQQVLGQGPQFIFQYYEKEERGRGNFPDRFSARQFPNYSSELNVNALLLGDSALYLCASSSGHPGGQETQYFGPGTRLLVL.

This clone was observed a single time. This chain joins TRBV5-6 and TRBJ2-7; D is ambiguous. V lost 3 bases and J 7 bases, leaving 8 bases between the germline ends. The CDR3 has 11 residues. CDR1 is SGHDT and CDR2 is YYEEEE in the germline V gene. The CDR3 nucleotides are TGTGCCAGCAGCTCCTCGGGTGAGCAGTACTTC. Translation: CASSSSGEQYF.

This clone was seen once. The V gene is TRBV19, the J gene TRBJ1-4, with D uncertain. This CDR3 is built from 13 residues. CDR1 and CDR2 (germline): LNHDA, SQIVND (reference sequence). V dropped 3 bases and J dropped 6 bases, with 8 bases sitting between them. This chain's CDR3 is CASSIRVDEKLFF. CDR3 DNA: TGTGCCAGTAGTATTCGGGTGGATGAAAAACTGTTTTTT.